This record looks at one T cell receptor (beta chain) sequence and its context. The data were obtained in a study of blood T cell repertoires in COVID-19. Whole-study context: Specimens from acute and convalescent COVID-19 originated in the United States, Italy and Spain. From T cells, B-cell-depleted T cells, or PBMCs came the material, which was cDNA or gDNA.

Per the original methods: Nucleated cell number was recorded as an estimate derived from reference gene primer amplification. Libraries were prepared by immunoSEQ multiplex PCR; TCRdb keeps only in-frame clonotypes and omits some of them. V, J and clone size were drawn from that table, and D and trimming were deduced from the DNA. The sample lists about 73,000 clones, 80% to 85% seen once, with approximately 1.7% in the top ten. This CDR3 has 15 residues. CDR1 and CDR2 (germline): LGHDT, YNNKEL (reference sequence). Trimming stripped 4 bases from V and 4 bases from J, with 16 bases between. The genes are TRBV3-1 (or the pseudogene TRBV3-2) and TRBJ2-5, with a weak D call TRBD1 (5 bases). This sequence originates from a woman aged 55-69 years with acute or convalescent COVID-19. The specimen was peripheral blood. The CDR3 spells CASSPTQGRGETQYF. The DNA for the CDR3 is TGTGCCAGCAGCCCGACTCAGGGAAGAGGAGAGACCCAGTACTTC.